The 18 T cell receptor beta chains below were found in one sample sequenced in a study of cytomegalovirus exposure and HLA in healthy donors. The PCR employed 60 Vbeta primers together with 13 Jbeta primers. Profiled with immunoSEQ multiplex PCR; TCRdb holds only in-frame clones, not every one. The sample holds 95,000 to 150,000 clones; over 60% are singletons and the top ten take 3.3%. What was sequenced was PBMCs. The receptors stem from a young woman in good health and CMV-seropositive.

This chain links TRBV5-1 with TRBJ2-7; D possibly corresponds to TRBD1 (6 bases). The ends were cut back, 4 bases at V and 2 bases at J, with 10 bases in the middle. Germline CDR1 reads SGHRS; CDR2 reads YFSETQ. The CDR3 consists of 13 residues. CDR3 amino acids: CASSIQGTYEQYF. CDR3 in DNA: TGCGCCAGCAGCATACAGGGAACCTACGAGCAGTACTTC.

The V call is TRBV19, the J call TRBJ1-2, with no clear D. V shed 3 bases and J shed 2 bases, with 10 bases lying between them. Looked up from germline, CDR1 is LNHDA and CDR2 is SQIVND (reference sequence). The CDR3 is made up of 14 amino acids. Here the CDR3 DNA reads TGTGCCAGTAGTATCAGTCGCCAGAACTATGGCTACACCTTC. Translation: CASSISRQNYGYTF. Full variable domain (missing parts from reference TRBV19 and TRBJ1-2): DGGITQSPKYLFRKEGQNVTLSCEQNLNHDAMYWYRQDPGQGLRLIYYSQIVNDFQKGDIAEGYSVSREKKESFPLTVTSAQKNPTAFYLCASSISRQNYGYTFGSGTRLTVV.

The chain uses TRBV5-6 and TRBJ2-7; D is undetermined. Germline loops: CDR1 SGHDT, CDR2 YYEEEE. The length of the CDR3 is 12 residues. V shed 1 base and J shed 2 bases, with 4 bases lying between them. DNA of the CDR3: TGTGCCAGCAGCTTGACGGCCTACGAGCAGTACTTC. Protein sequence: CASSLTAYEQYF.

The gene calls are TRBV23-1 and TRBJ2-2, with 8 bases identical to TRBD1. TRBV23-1 is given ORF status, its function remaining uncertain. After removal of 4 bases from V and 5 bases from J, the junction contained 3 bases not matched to a gene. The CDR3 spans 14 residues. CDR3 nucleotide sequence: TGCGCCAGCAGTCGGACAGGGCGTACCGGGGAGCTGTTTTTT. Translating gives CASSRTGRTGELFF.

This clone was picked up one time. The chain carries TRBV6-4 and TRBJ1-5; D not resolved. Trimming cost V 4 bases and J 2 bases, with 15 bases left between them. The CDR3 is made up of 16 amino acids. Germline CDR1 reads MRHNA; CDR2 reads SNTAGT. The CDR3 coding sequence is TGTGCCAGCAGTGCCGGTGGGAGGGCCGGCAATCAGCCCCAGCATTTT. Protein product: CASSAGGRAGNQPQHF.

The chain carries TRBV5-1 and TRBJ2-4; 8 positions agree with TRBD1. The CDR3 has 15 residues. Unmatched junction bases numbered 11, after V lost 4 bases and J lost 8 bases. Germline V gene data show CDR1 as SGHRS and CDR2 as YFSETQ. The DNA of the CDR3 is TGCGCCAGCAGCCCAACGACAGGGGTAATACACATTCAGTACTTC. As protein: CASSPTTGVIHIQYF.

This clone has only a few counts. The chain combines TRBV19 with TRBJ2-7; 7 nucleotides agree with TRBD1. Germline assignment: CDR1 LNHDA and CDR2 SQIVND (reference sequence). Germline trimming cut 6 bases from V and 4 bases from J; bases unmatched to any gene: 15. This CDR3 has 16 residues. CDR3 region: CASSPTTGTPTYEQYF. The CDR3 bases are TGTGCCAGTAGCCCGACGACAGGGACACCCACATACGAGCAGTACTTC.

This chain uses TRBV5-1 with TRBJ2-3, with TRBD2 as a possible D gene (6 bases). The CDR3 consists of 15 residues. The V end lost 1 base, the J end lost 2 bases, and 11 bases lay between the germline ends. Germline CDR1 and CDR2: SGHRS and YFSETQ. CDR3 loop: CASSLTSLYTDTQYF. CDR3 coding DNA: TGCGCCAGCAGCTTGACTAGCCTTTACACAGATACGCAGTATTTT.

The gene calls are TRBV7-9 and TRBJ1-4; TRBD1 matches at 10 bases. Germline CDR1 is SEHNR and CDR2 is FQNEAQ (reference sequence). The CDR3 consists of 14 residues. After removal of 6 bases from V and 7 bases from J, the junction contained 5 bases not matched to a gene. The CDR3 DNA follows: TGTGCCAGCAGTTTTGACAGGGGGCGTGAAAAACTGTTTTTT. Its protein is CASSFDRGREKLFF.

There are a few counts of this clone. J is TRBJ1-2 and V is TRBV5-1; a possible D gene is TRBD1 (5 bases). Germline V lookup: CDR1 SGHRS, CDR2 YFSETQ. V was shortened by 4 bases and J by 5 bases, with 9 bases between the two germline ends. The CDR3 extends over 12 amino acids. The CDR3 DNA follows: TGCGCCAGCAGCGGAGGGGCATATGGCTACACCTTC. As protein: CASSGGAYGYTF.

This chain joins TRBV5-4 and TRBJ2-1; 9 nucleotides match TRBD1. Germline loops: CDR1 SGHNT, CDR2 YYREEE (reference sequence). Germline trimming cut 3 bases from V and 9 bases from J; bases unmatched to any gene: 13. The CDR3 is 16 residues long. The CDR3 reads CASSSGQGSFAGEQFF. In DNA, the CDR3 is TGTGCCAGCAGCTCGGGACAGGGTTCCTTCGCGGGTGAGCAGTTCTTC.

The chain couples TRBV9 to TRBJ2-1, with 10 bases matching TRBD2. The germline V gene has CDR1 SGDLS and CDR2 YYNGEE. The CDR3 has 15 residues. V shed 3 bases and J 8 bases; nucleotides not matched to a gene: 8. The CDR3 region has the DNA TGTGCCAGCAGCGCCAGCGGGGGGGCCGGAGATGAGCAGTTCTTC. This encodes CASSASGGAGDEQFF.

The gene calls are TRBV5-1 and TRBJ2-1; 9 bases map to TRBD1. Germline loops: CDR1 SGHRS, CDR2 YFSETQ. The trim removed 3 bases at V and 0 bases at J, leaving 7 bases unmatched. CDR3 length: 17 residues. CDR3 DNA: TGCGCCAGCAGCTCGACCGGGACAGGGTCCTCCTACAATGAGCAGTTCTTC. This codes for CASSSTGTGSSYNEQFF.

V and J are TRBV6-5 and TRBJ1-6; no reliable D call. Deletions cut 5 bases from V and 10 bases from J, with 15 bases between. This CDR3 has 14 residues. Germline-derived CDR1 and CDR2 are MNHEY and SVGAGI. This CDR3 is CASSADMPTSPLHF. DNA for the CDR3: TGTGCCAGCAGTGCCGACATGCCTACCTCACCCCTCCACTTT.

This chain connects TRBV18 to TRBJ1-1; D gene uncertain. This CDR3 is 15 amino acids long. Germline V CDR1 and CDR2: KGHSH, LQKENI. The V gene lost 0 bases and the J gene lost 4 bases, with 12 bases spanning the gap. The CDR3 loop is CASSPPPGGGTEAFF. CDR3 coding DNA: TGTGCCAGCTCACCACCCCCCGGTGGTGGCACTGAAGCTTTCTTT.

The rearrangement joins TRBV6-1 to TRBJ1-2; D gene ambiguous. Between the trimmed V and J ends, which lost 2 bases and 7 bases, there was a span of 11 bases. The CDR3 length is 13 residues. Germline CDR1 MNHNS, CDR2 SASEGT. This chain's CDR3 is CASSEFEGAGYTF. CDR3 coding DNA: TGTGCCAGCAGTGAATTTGAGGGAGCTGGCTACACCTTC.

The chain carries TRBV4-3 and TRBJ1-4; D is possibly TRBD1 (5 bases). CDR1 LGHNA and CDR2 YSLEER come from the germline V gene. The V and J ends lost 5 bases and 8 bases respectively, with 24 bases between them. CDR3 length equals 17 residues. The CDR3 reads CASSYQFGTNLEEKLFF. CDR3 bases: TGCGCCAGCAGCTACCAATTTGGGACTAACCTGGAGGAAAAACTGTTTTTT.

The chain employs TRBV7-9 and TRBJ2-1, with D perhaps matching TRBD2 (5 bases). CDR1 is SEHNR and CDR2 is FQNEAQ in the germline V gene (reference sequence). Trimming took 4 bases from V and 5 from J, leaving 9 bases between them. This CDR3 has 13 amino acids. This CDR3 reads CASSSPGNNEQFF. The CDR3 DNA sequence: TGTGCCAGCAGCTCACCGGGGAACAATGAGCAGTTCTTC.